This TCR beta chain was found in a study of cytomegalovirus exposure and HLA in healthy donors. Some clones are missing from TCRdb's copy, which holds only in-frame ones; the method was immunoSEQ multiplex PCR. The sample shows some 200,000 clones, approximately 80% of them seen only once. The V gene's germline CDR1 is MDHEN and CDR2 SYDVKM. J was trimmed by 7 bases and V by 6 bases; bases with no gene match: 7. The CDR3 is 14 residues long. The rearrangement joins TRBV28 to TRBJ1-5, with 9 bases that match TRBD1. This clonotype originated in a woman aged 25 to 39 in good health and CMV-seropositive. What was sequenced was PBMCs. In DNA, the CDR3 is TGTGCCAGCAGACGGACAGGGGTCGAGCAGCCCCAGCATTTT. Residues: CASRRTGVEQPQHF.